These T cell receptor beta chains were read from a single sample in a study of shared clonotypes between healthy human individuals. Sequencing was performed with immunoSEQ multiplex PCR; in TCRdb, only in-frame clones are kept and a portion is missing. The data hold approximately 1,500,000 clones, with 95% to 99% observed a single time. Sample: naive CD4+ T cells sorted from blood. These receptors originate from a man aged 30 to 45 in good health. Both conserved end residues are part of each CDR3. D genes are given only for firm matches. Size values are once, few and many counts, or a class for expanded clones, and some rows have none.

abundance: NA; j_gene: TRBJ2-7; v_gene: TRBV7-2; d_gene: NA; CDR3aa: CASSHLGQVGLLQQYF; CDR3nt: TGTGCCAGCAGCCACCTTGGACAAGTGGGCCTACTACAGCAGTACTTC
abundance: NA; j_gene: TRBJ1-1; v_gene: TRBV6-4; d_gene: NA; CDR3aa: CASSVHRETEAFF; CDR3nt: TGTGCCAGCAGTGTACATAGGGAAACTGAAGCTTTCTTT
abundance: NA; j_gene: TRBJ2-7; v_gene: TRBV11-2; d_gene: TRBD1; CDR3aa: CASSRQGTYEQYF; CDR3nt: TGTGCCAGCAGCCGACAGGGGACCTACGAGCAGTACTTC
abundance: NA; j_gene: TRBJ1-5; v_gene: TRBV6-4; d_gene: NA; CDR3aa: CASSEESNQPQHF; CDR3nt: TGTGCCAGCAGTGAGGAAAGCAATCAGCCCCAGCATTTT
abundance: once; j_gene: TRBJ2-3; v_gene: TRBV18; d_gene: NA; CDR3aa: CASSPTKRLSYF; CDR3nt: TGTGCCAGCTCGCCGACGAAGCGGTTATCGTATTTT
abundance: NA; j_gene: TRBJ2-3; v_gene: TRBV5-1; d_gene: TRBD2; CDR3aa: CASSLGATSGPSTDTQYF; CDR3nt: TGCGCCAGCAGCTTGGGGGCGACTAGCGGTCCTAGCACAGATACGCAGTATTTT
abundance: NA; j_gene: TRBJ2-5; v_gene: TRBV29-1; d_gene: TRBD1; CDR3aa: CSVRSGTGGETQYF; CDR3nt: TGCAGCGTTCGATCCGGGACAGGGGGAGAGACCCAGTACTTC
abundance: NA; j_gene: TRBJ2-2; v_gene: TRBV4-3; d_gene: NA; CDR3aa: CASTSLAGGDTGELFF; CDR3nt: TGCGCCAGCACATCCTTAGCAGGTGGGGACACCGGGGAGCTGTTTTTT
abundance: NA; j_gene: TRBJ2-1; v_gene: TRBV7-8; d_gene: NA; CDR3aa: CASSLVYEQFF; CDR3nt: TGTGCCAGCAGCTTAGTGTATGAGCAGTTCTTC
abundance: NA; j_gene: TRBJ1-5; v_gene: TRBV11-2; d_gene: NA; CDR3aa: CASSLEGNSNQPQHF; CDR3nt: TGTGCCAGCAGCTTAGAGGGGAACTCAAATCAGCCCCAGCATTTT
abundance: once; j_gene: TRBJ1-1; v_gene: TRBV25-1; d_gene: NA; CDR3aa: CASSPPRAAGAEAFF; CDR3nt: TGTGCCAGCAGTCCACCCCGGGCCGCCGGGGCTGAAGCTTTCTTT
abundance: NA; j_gene: TRBJ2-1; v_gene: TRBV5-4; d_gene: TRBD2; CDR3aa: CAGGAGGPNEQFF; CDR3nt: TGTGCCGGCGGGGCGGGAGGGCCCAATGAGCAGTTCTTC
abundance: NA; j_gene: TRBJ2-2; v_gene: TRBV14; d_gene: NA; CDR3aa: CASSGVSRSGELFF; CDR3nt: TGTGCCAGCTCGGGAGTATCCAGATCGGGGGAGCTGTTTTTT
abundance: NA; j_gene: TRBJ1-4; v_gene: TRBV7-2; d_gene: NA; CDR3aa: CASSLGQDEKLFF; CDR3nt: TGTGCCAGCAGCTTAGGACAGGATGAAAAACTGTTTTTT
abundance: NA; j_gene: TRBJ1-1; v_gene: TRBV9; d_gene: NA; CDR3aa: CASSVGGFVNTEAFF; CDR3nt: TGTGCCAGCAGCGTAGGAGGCTTTGTGAACACTGAAGCTTTCTTT
abundance: NA; j_gene: TRBJ1-1; v_gene: TRBV5-1; d_gene: TRBD1; CDR3aa: CASSSTGARGTEAFF; CDR3nt: TGCGCCAGCAGCTCGACAGGGGCCAGGGGCACTGAAGCTTTCTTT
abundance: NA; j_gene: TRBJ2-3; v_gene: TRBV28; d_gene: TRBD2; CDR3aa: CASSWGTSGTDTQYF; CDR3nt: TGTGCCAGCAGTTGGGGGACTAGCGGCACAGATACGCAGTATTTT
abundance: NA; j_gene: TRBJ1-2; v_gene: TRBV30; d_gene: TRBD1; CDR3aa: CAWSVDRDYGYTF; CDR3nt: TGTGCCTGGAGTGTCGACAGGGACTATGGCTACACCTTC
abundance: NA; j_gene: TRBJ2-7; v_gene: TRBV28; d_gene: NA; CDR3aa: CASSLNLGQRSSSYEQYF; CDR3nt: TGTGCCAGCAGTTTGAATCTCGGACAGAGATCGAGCTCCTACGAGCAGTACTTC
abundance: NA; j_gene: TRBJ2-7; v_gene: TRBV7-2; d_gene: NA; CDR3aa: CASSLLGYEQYF; CDR3nt: TGTGCCAGCAGCTTACTCGGATACGAGCAGTACTTC
abundance: NA; j_gene: TRBJ2-3; v_gene: TRBV7-2; d_gene: NA; CDR3aa: CASSLTPTGSGTDTQYF; CDR3nt: TGTGCCAGCAGCTTAACACCCACCGGGAGTGGTACAGATACGCAGTATTTT
abundance: once; j_gene: TRBJ1-2; v_gene: TRBV5-8; d_gene: NA; CDR3aa: CASSLNDRYTF; CDR3nt: TGTGCCAGCAGCTTGAATGATCGCTACACCTTC
abundance: NA; j_gene: TRBJ1-2; v_gene: TRBV4-3; d_gene: NA; CDR3aa: CASGDNYGYTF; CDR3nt: TGCGCCAGCGGAGATAACTATGGCTACACCTTC
abundance: NA; j_gene: TRBJ2-2; v_gene: TRBV9; d_gene: TRBD2; CDR3aa: CASSVEAGRLAGELFF; CDR3nt: TGTGCCAGCAGCGTAGAAGCGGGAAGACTGGCCGGGGAGCTGTTTTTT
abundance: NA; j_gene: TRBJ2-6; v_gene: TRBV9; d_gene: TRBD1; CDR3aa: CASSGTGAGANVLTF; CDR3nt: TGTGCCAGCAGCGGGACAGGGGCTGGGGCCAACGTCCTGACTTTC
abundance: once; j_gene: TRBJ2-7; v_gene: TRBV6-5; d_gene: NA; CDR3aa: CASSEGRYF; CDR3nt: TGTGCCAGCAGTGAAGGCCGGTACTTC
abundance: NA; j_gene: TRBJ2-5; v_gene: TRBV5-6; d_gene: TRBD1; CDR3aa: CASSLVPGGLQTQYF; CDR3nt: TGTGCCAGCAGCTTGGTCCCAGGGGGCTTGCAGACCCAGTACTTC
abundance: NA; j_gene: TRBJ2-5; v_gene: TRBV7-8; d_gene: TRBD2; CDR3aa: CASSPGLAGNSETQYF; CDR3nt: TGTGCCAGCAGCCCCGGACTAGCGGGTAATTCGGAGACCCAGTACTTC
abundance: NA; j_gene: TRBJ1-1; v_gene: TRBV5-6; d_gene: NA; CDR3aa: CASSLSALTEAFF; CDR3nt: TGTGCCAGCAGCTTGAGTGCACTCACTGAAGCTTTCTTT
abundance: once; j_gene: TRBJ2-2; v_gene: TRBV4-3; d_gene: NA; CDR3aa: CASSQVLGSGELFF; CDR3nt: TGCGCCAGCAGCCAAGTCTTGGGGTCCGGGGAGCTGTTTTTT
abundance: NA; j_gene: TRBJ1-5; v_gene: TRBV5-5; d_gene: TRBD1; CDR3aa: CASSPGTGLNQPQHF; CDR3nt: TGTGCCAGCAGTCCCGGGACAGGGCTAAATCAGCCCCAGCATTTT
abundance: NA; j_gene: TRBJ2-3; v_gene: TRBV6-5; d_gene: NA; CDR3aa: CASSKLGDTQYF; CDR3nt: TGTGCCAGCAGTAAATTAGGGGATACGCAGTATTTT
abundance: NA; j_gene: TRBJ2-3; v_gene: TRBV9; d_gene: NA; CDR3aa: CASSESPTDTQYF; CDR3nt: TGTGCCAGCAGCGAGAGTCCCACAGATACGCAGTATTTT
abundance: NA; j_gene: TRBJ2-7; v_gene: TRBV5-1; d_gene: NA; CDR3aa: CASRGVPSGEQYF; CDR3nt: TGCGCCAGCAGGGGGGTTCCGAGTGGCGAGCAGTACTTC
abundance: NA; j_gene: TRBJ1-1; v_gene: TRBV5-4; d_gene: NA; CDR3aa: CASSSQGWMNTEAFF; CDR3nt: TGTGCCAGCAGCTCTCAGGGGTGGATGAACACTGAAGCTTTCTTT
abundance: NA; j_gene: TRBJ2-7; v_gene: TRBV28; d_gene: TRBD1; CDR3aa: CASTLRGQDYEQYF; CDR3nt: TGTGCCAGCACTCTTAGGGGACAGGACTACGAGCAGTACTTC
abundance: NA; j_gene: TRBJ2-7; v_gene: TRBV7-2; d_gene: NA; CDR3aa: CASSPGSIGQGRYEQYF; CDR3nt: TGTGCCAGCAGCCCAGGCAGTATTGGGCAGGGGAGGTACGAGCAGTACTTC
abundance: NA; j_gene: TRBJ2-2; v_gene: TRBV4-1; d_gene: NA; CDR3aa: CASSQSGALTGELFF; CDR3nt: TGCGCCAGCAGCCAATCCGGGGCCCTCACCGGGGAGCTGTTTTTT
abundance: NA; j_gene: TRBJ1-5; v_gene: TRBV18; d_gene: TRBD1; CDR3aa: CASSPTGNNQPQHF; CDR3nt: TGTGCCAGCTCACCGACAGGGAACAATCAGCCCCAGCATTTT
abundance: once; j_gene: TRBJ2-2; v_gene: TRBV30; d_gene: NA; CDR3aa: CAWSANTGELFF; CDR3nt: TGTGCCTGGAGTGCTAACACCGGGGAGCTGTTTTTT
abundance: NA; j_gene: TRBJ2-5; v_gene: TRBV5-1; d_gene: TRBD2; CDR3aa: CASSLGTSGSAETQYF; CDR3nt: TGCGCCAGCAGCTTAGGGACTAGCGGGAGTGCAGAGACCCAGTACTTC
abundance: NA; j_gene: TRBJ1-5; v_gene: TRBV19; d_gene: NA; CDR3aa: CASSISFGGQPQHF; CDR3nt: TGTGCCAGTAGTATATCTTTCGGTGGGCAGCCCCAGCATTTT
abundance: NA; j_gene: TRBJ1-2; v_gene: TRBV5-8; d_gene: NA; CDR3aa: CASSSRRGANYGYTF; CDR3nt: TGTGCCAGCAGCTCCAGGCGGGGGGCTAACTATGGCTACACCTTC
abundance: NA; j_gene: TRBJ2-2; v_gene: TRBV7-2; d_gene: NA; CDR3aa: CASSLEGGTGELFF; CDR3nt: TGTGCCAGCAGCTTAGAGGGTGGCACCGGGGAGCTGTTTTTT
abundance: NA; j_gene: TRBJ2-6; v_gene: TRBV2; d_gene: NA; CDR3aa: CASSDRRFSGANVLTF; CDR3nt: TGTGCCAGCAGTGATCGTCGGTTTTCTGGGGCCAACGTCCTGACTTTC
abundance: NA; j_gene: TRBJ2-5; v_gene: TRBV28; d_gene: NA; CDR3aa: CASANDLSKKGETQYF; CDR3nt: TGTGCCAGCGCCAACGACTTGAGTAAGAAGGGCGAGACCCAGTACTTC
abundance: NA; j_gene: TRBJ2-7; v_gene: TRBV19; d_gene: NA; CDR3aa: CASSIEAGFSYEQYF; CDR3nt: TGTGCCAGTAGTATAGAGGCAGGATTCTCCTACGAGCAGTACTTC
abundance: NA; j_gene: TRBJ2-7; v_gene: TRBV4-2; d_gene: TRBD2; CDR3aa: CASSQDRREGGEQYF; CDR3nt: TGTGCCAGCAGCCAAGATAGGCGGGAGGGTGGCGAGCAGTACTTC
abundance: NA; j_gene: TRBJ1-5; v_gene: TRBV6-6; d_gene: NA; CDR3aa: CASSSGQQYSNQPQHF; CDR3nt: TGTGCCAGCAGTTCCGGACAGCAATATAGCAATCAGCCCCAGCATTTT
abundance: NA; j_gene: TRBJ2-7; v_gene: TRBV6-1; d_gene: TRBD2; CDR3aa: CASSERLAHYEQYF; CDR3nt: TGTGCCAGCAGTGAACGACTAGCACACTACGAGCAGTACTTC
abundance: NA; j_gene: TRBJ2-1; v_gene: TRBV29-1; d_gene: NA; CDR3aa: CSVETNNEQFF; CDR3nt: TGCAGCGTTGAGACGAACAATGAGCAGTTCTTC
abundance: NA; j_gene: TRBJ2-1; v_gene: TRBV4-2; d_gene: NA; CDR3aa: CASSQQGHGGTYNEQFF; CDR3nt: TGTGCCAGCAGCCAACAGGGCCACGGCGGGACCTACAATGAGCAGTTCTTC
abundance: NA; j_gene: TRBJ1-5; v_gene: TRBV7-2; d_gene: NA; CDR3aa: CASSLNRASQPQHF; CDR3nt: TGTGCCAGCAGCTTAAACAGGGCGAGTCAGCCCCAGCATTTT
abundance: once; j_gene: TRBJ1-5; v_gene: TRBV28; d_gene: NA; CDR3aa: CASSSWEGDGKWQPQHF; CDR3nt: TGTGCCAGCAGCTCCTGGGAAGGGGATGGAAAATGGCAGCCCCAGCATTTT
abundance: once; j_gene: TRBJ1-2; v_gene: TRBV14; d_gene: NA; CDR3aa: CASSQRSVGPVYGYTF; CDR3nt: TGTGCCAGCAGCCAACGTTCGGTAGGACCCGTTTATGGCTACACCTTC
abundance: NA; j_gene: TRBJ2-7; v_gene: TRBV9; d_gene: TRBD1; CDR3aa: CASSTRGDRVLYEQYF; CDR3nt: TGTGCCAGCAGCACGCGCGGGGACAGGGTTCTATACGAGCAGTACTTC
abundance: once; j_gene: TRBJ2-1; v_gene: TRBV18; d_gene: TRBD2; CDR3aa: CASSPGLAGTEKDNEQFF; CDR3nt: TGTGCCAGCTCACCAGGACTAGCGGGAACCGAAAAGGACAATGAGCAGTTCTTC
abundance: once; j_gene: TRBJ2-1; v_gene: TRBV15; d_gene: TRBD2; CDR3aa: CATSRQTTSDHYNEQFF; CDR3nt: TGTGCCACCAGCAGACAAACGACTAGCGATCACTACAATGAGCAGTTCTTC
abundance: NA; j_gene: TRBJ1-4; v_gene: TRBV2; d_gene: NA; CDR3aa: CASSGLPEGLFF; CDR3nt: TGTGCCAGCAGTGGCTTGCCTGAGGGCCTGTTTTTT
abundance: NA; j_gene: TRBJ2-3; v_gene: TRBV25-1; d_gene: NA; CDR3aa: CASSPVGGIGTQYF; CDR3nt: TGTGCCAGCAGCCCGGTAGGGGGTATTGGTACGCAGTATTTT